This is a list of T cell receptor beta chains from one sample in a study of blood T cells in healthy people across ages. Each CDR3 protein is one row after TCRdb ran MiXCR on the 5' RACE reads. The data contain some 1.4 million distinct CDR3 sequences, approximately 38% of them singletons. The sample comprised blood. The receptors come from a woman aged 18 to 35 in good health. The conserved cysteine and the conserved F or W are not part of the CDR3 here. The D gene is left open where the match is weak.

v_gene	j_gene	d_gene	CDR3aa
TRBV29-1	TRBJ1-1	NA	SVERTGLGTEAF
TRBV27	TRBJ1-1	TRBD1	ASRRQGGEAF
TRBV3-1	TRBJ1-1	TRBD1	ASSKKFGGTGGTEAF
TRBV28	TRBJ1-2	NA	ASSLGRSSYGYT
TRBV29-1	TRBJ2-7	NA	SVDLGAPYEQY
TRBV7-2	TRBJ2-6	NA	ASSTRTSSGANVLT
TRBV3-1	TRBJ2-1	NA	ASSPPGPLLYNEQF
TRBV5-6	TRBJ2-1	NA	ASSPWTPPEQF
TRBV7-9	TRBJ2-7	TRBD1	ASSLERDRVGEQY
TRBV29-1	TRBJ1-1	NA	SVSQLTGWNTEAF
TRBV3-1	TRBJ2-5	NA	ASSQETGRDEQY
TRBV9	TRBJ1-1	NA	ASSVVKGSRPEAF
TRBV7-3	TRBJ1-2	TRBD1	ASSPSTGGGYT
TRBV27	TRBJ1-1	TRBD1	ASSSSPLYRDRQLNTEAF
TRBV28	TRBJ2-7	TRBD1	ASSFWGQGKDEQY
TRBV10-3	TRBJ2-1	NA	AISESLSLGNEQF
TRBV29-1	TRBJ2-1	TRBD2	SVVAGGRELSNEQF
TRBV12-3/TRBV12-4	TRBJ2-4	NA	ASSFGAAGNEQY
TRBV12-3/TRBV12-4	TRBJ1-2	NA	ASSPHPGWSYGYT
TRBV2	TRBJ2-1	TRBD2	ASSGGAVAYNERF
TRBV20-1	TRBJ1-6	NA	SARDLTSPLH
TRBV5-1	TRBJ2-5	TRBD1	ASSVDRGAQTQY
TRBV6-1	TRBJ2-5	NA	ASSTRDPPWQTQY
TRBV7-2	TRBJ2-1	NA	ASSLVRLNEQF
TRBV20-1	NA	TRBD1	SARPKTGDDEQY
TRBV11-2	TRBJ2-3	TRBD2	ASSLDPPGGVDTQY
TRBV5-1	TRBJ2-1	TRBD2	ASSLEPGLASNEQF
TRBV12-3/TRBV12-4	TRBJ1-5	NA	ASTRQDQPQH
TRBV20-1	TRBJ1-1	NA	SFLGPSNTEAF
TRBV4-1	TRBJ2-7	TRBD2	ASSQVGGSRDEQY
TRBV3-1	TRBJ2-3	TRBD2	ASSQLSATSGNHYTDTQY
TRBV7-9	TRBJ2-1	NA	ASSPPGPWNEQF
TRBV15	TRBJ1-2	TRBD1	ATSRDQTGGRVNYGYT
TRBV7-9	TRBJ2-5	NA	ASRHWGAAETQY
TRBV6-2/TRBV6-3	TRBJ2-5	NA	ASSYWGSGQY
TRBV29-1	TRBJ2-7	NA	SVDMGTPYEQY
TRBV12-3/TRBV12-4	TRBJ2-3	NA	ASSHTTDSTDTQY
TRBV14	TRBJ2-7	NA	ASSQGGPTSYEQY
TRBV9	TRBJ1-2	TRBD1	ASRANPAGDSYGYT
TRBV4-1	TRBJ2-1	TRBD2	ASSQGLAGDNEQF